These T cell receptor beta chains were read from a single sample in a study of identical twins. TCRdb re-called the 5' RACE reads with MiXCR, one entry per CDR3 protein. The table records hundreds of thousands of distinct CDR3 sequences, approximately 6% of them present only once. The sequenced material came from naive T cells sorted from blood. Source of these receptors: a man between 18 and 29 years old in good health. Both conserved end residues are part of each CDR3. The D gene is left open where the match is weak. Some rows have no size entry. The others give once, few or many, or a class for an expanded clone.

>few|TRBJ2-1|TRBD2|TRBV25-1
TGTGCCAGCAGTGAATTGGGCCTAGCGGAAGCAAATGAGCAGTTCTTC
CASSELGLAEANEQFF
>NA|TRBJ2-5|NA|TRBV7-7
TGTGCCAGCAGCTTAACAGGGAGGCGCGAAGAGACCCAGTACTTC
CASSLTGRREETQYF
>many|TRBJ2-2|NA|TRBV5-1
TGCGCCAGCAGCTCGGGGGCGCCCGGGGAGCTGTTTTTT
CASSSGAPGELFF
>many|TRBJ2-5|NA|TRBV7-2
TGTGCCAGCAGCTTAGGCGGCCTAGTAAAAGAGACCCAGTACTTC
CASSLGGLVKETQYF
>many|TRBJ1-2|NA|TRBV7-2
TGTGCCACAACCCACAGGTTTCCCTATGGCTACACCTTC
CATTHRFPYGYTF
>many|TRBJ2-7|NA|TRBV28
TGTGCCAGCAGTTCCGGGACGCCTCCCTACGAGCAGTACTTC
CASSSGTPPYEQYF
>few|TRBJ1-4|NA|TRBV2
TGTGCCAGCAGTGGGGCCGTTGAAAAACTGTTTTTT
CASSGAVEKLFF
>few|TRBJ2-1|NA|TRBV29-1
TGCAGCGTTAATAGGAAGGGTCGGCATGAGCAGTTCTTC
CSVNRKGRHEQFF
>many|TRBJ1-1|TRBD1|TRBV12-3/TRBV12-4
TGTGCCAGCAGTGTCGACAGGGTGACTGAAGCTTTCTTT
CASSVDRVTEAFF
>NA|TRBJ1-1|NA|TRBV19
TGTGCCAGTAGTATCAACGGTTGGACTGAAGCTTTCTTT
CASSINGWTEAFF
>NA|TRBJ2-3|NA|TRBV7-9
TGTGCCAGCAGCTCCCGGGACCGCCGCCAGCCGAATACGCAGTATTTT
CASSSRDRRQPNTQYF
>few|TRBJ2-3|TRBD2|TRBV14
TGTGCCAGCAGCCAAGAAAGCGGGAGTACGCAGTATTTT
CASSQESGSTQYF
>many|TRBJ2-1|TRBD2|TRBV7-9
TGTGCCAGCTCCGGCGGGAGCTCCTACAATGAGCAGTTCTTC
CASSGGSSYNEQFF
>NA|TRBJ1-6|NA|TRBV6-5
TGTGCCAGCAGGACATCGCCACCCCTCCACTTT
CASRTSPPLHF
>many|TRBJ2-1|NA|TRBV29-1
TGCAGCGTTGTTTTCGTTATGAATGGGGAGCAGTTCTTC
CSVVFVMNGEQFF
>NA|TRBJ2-7|NA|TRBV30
TGTGCCTGGAACGGGGAGGCCAATGAGCAGTACTTC
CAWNGEANEQYF
>NA|TRBJ1-3|TRBD1|TRBV2
TGTGCCAGCACTGACAGGGATGGAAACACCATATATTTT
CASTDRDGNTIYF
>few|TRBJ1-1|NA|TRBV20-1
TGCAGTGCTAGAGCCATCGACGTAGGGGACACTGAAGCTTTCTTT
CSARAIDVGDTEAFF
>NA|TRBJ2-1|TRBD1|TRBV18
TGTGCCAGCTCACCCATTCCCACGACAGGGCCAACCCGACAGCAGTTCTTC
CASSPIPTTGPTRQQFF
>many|TRBJ2-1|TRBD2|TRBV29-1
TGCAGCGTTCTCGGGACTAGCGGGACGACATACAATGAGCAGTTCTTC
CSVLGTSGTTYNEQFF
>many|TRBJ2-5|NA|TRBV10-2
TGCGCCAGCACGGGGGGCCTACAAGAGACCCAGTACTTC
CASTGGLQETQYF
>many|TRBJ1-5|NA|TRBV4-3
TGCGCCAGCAGCCAAGATCTTAGCGGCCAGCCCCAGCATTTT
CASSQDLSGQPQHF
>few|TRBJ1-5|TRBD1|TRBV19
TGTGCCAGTAAGGTACAGGGGATTGACAATCAGCCCCAGCATTTT
CASKVQGIDNQPQHF
>many|TRBJ1-1|NA|TRBV20-1
TGCAGTGCTAGGGGGTCGGCGGGGGGCGCTGAAGCTTTCTTT
CSARGSAGGAEAFF
>many|TRBJ2-1|TRBD2|TRBV12-3/TRBV12-4
TGTGCCAGCAGTCCCTGGACTAGTATCAATGAGCAGTTCTTC
CASSPWTSINEQFF
>many|TRBJ2-5|NA|TRBV20-1
TGCAGTGCTAGAGATCTAGAGGGAGTAGGGGAGACCCAGTACTTC
CSARDLEGVGETQYF
>NA|TRBJ2-3|TRBD2|TRBV11-2
TGTGCCAGCAGCTTTGGACTAGCGGGAGGAAGGGGGAGCACAGATACGCAGTATTTT
CASSFGLAGGRGSTDTQYF
>many|TRBJ2-1|NA|TRBV27
TGTGCCAGCAGTTTAAGTAGTGTCGCAAAGCAGTTCTTC
CASSLSSVAKQFF
>few|TRBJ1-2|TRBD1|TRBV12-3/TRBV12-4
TGTGCCAGCAGTCGTCCCTTAGGGGGCGAGGGCTACACCTTC
CASSRPLGGEGYTF
>few|TRBJ1-1|NA|TRBV13
TGTGCCAGCAGCCCTTCGAGAGGGGCTGAAGCTTTCTTT
CASSPSRGAEAFF
>many|TRBJ1-4|NA|TRBV5-8
TGTGCCAGCAGCTTCGGAGGAGGTGCAACTAATGAAAAACTGTTTTTT
CASSFGGGATNEKLFF
>few|TRBJ1-2|NA|TRBV5-1
TGCGCCAGCAGCTTCGGGTTTAACTATGGCTACACCTTC
CASSFGFNYGYTF
>NA|TRBJ2-5|TRBD1|TRBV20-1
TGCAGTGCTAGACCAGGGGGCGTGGCGGAGACCCAGTACTTC
CSARPGGVAETQYF
>many|TRBJ1-5|NA|TRBV30
TGTGCCTGGAGTGTAGATGGTGGGGGGAATCAGCCCCAGCATTTT
CAWSVDGGGNQPQHF
>few|TRBJ2-5|NA|TRBV21-1
TGTGCCAGCAGCAAAGCCCTGGGAGGGAAAGAGACCCAGTACTTC
CASSKALGGKETQYF
>NA|TRBJ2-1|NA|TRBV12-5
TGTGCTAGTGCCCCAGGGGGGTATGGCAATGAGCAGTTCTTC
CASAPGGYGNEQFF
>many|TRBJ1-1|TRBD1|TRBV7-9
TGTGCCAGCAGCCTTGATCCAGGGGGCGCCCTGAACACTGAAGCTTTCTTT
CASSLDPGGALNTEAFF
>many|TRBJ2-1|NA|TRBV25-1
TGTGCCAGCAGTGAATTTGCCAATGAGCAGTTCTTC
CASSEFANEQFF
>many|TRBJ2-4|NA|TRBV10-3
TGTGCCATCAGTGAGTCGAGGAACAGGCGAAAAAACATTCAGTACTTC
CAISESRNRRKNIQYF
>NA|TRBJ2-1|TRBD2|TRBV28
TGTGCCAGCAGTCCAACTAGCGGGATAATGTACTATGAGCAGTTCTTC
CASSPTSGIMYYEQFF
>many|TRBJ2-1|NA|TRBV27
TGTGCCAGCACCCCCTACAGGGGAGGCGAGCAGTTCTTC
CASTPYRGGEQFF
>NA|TRBJ1-2|NA|TRBV12-3/TRBV12-4
TGTGCCAGCAGTTTAGGGGGGAGGGGCTGGTATGGCTACACCTTC
CASSLGGRGWYGYTF
>many|TRBJ1-1|TRBD1|TRBV9
TGTGCCAGCAGCGTAGGGGGACAGCCAATGAACACTGAAGCTTTCTTT
CASSVGGQPMNTEAFF
>few|TRBJ2-5|NA|TRBV6-2/TRBV6-3
TGTGCCAGCAGCCCCGGGGAGAGGGAGACCCAGTACTTC
CASSPGERETQYF
>few|TRBJ2-1|NA|TRBV20-1
TGCAGTGCCATAGATCGTGAGCAGTTCTTC
CSAIDREQFF
>NA|TRBJ1-1|TRBD1|TRBV19
TGTGCCAGCAACAGGGGGCGGGTGGACACTGAAGCTTTCTTT
CASNRGRVDTEAFF
>many|TRBJ2-7|NA|TRBV20-1
TGCAGTGTTTTGACTACCGACTATTACGAGCAGTACTTC
CSVLTTDYYEQYF
>few|TRBJ2-5|TRBD2|TRBV20-1
TGCAGTGCTAACGTAGCGGGAGGGTGGGAGACCCAGTACTTC
CSANVAGGWETQYF
>many|TRBJ2-5|TRBD1|TRBV10-3
TGTGCCATCAGTGAGGGACAGGGGAGGGAGACCCAGTACTTC
CAISEGQGRETQYF
>many|TRBJ1-4|TRBD1|TRBV12-3/TRBV12-4
TGTGCCAGCAGTTTCGGGACAGTTAATGAAAAACTGTTTTTT
CASSFGTVNEKLFF
>many|TRBJ2-4|TRBD2|TRBV20-1
TGCAGTGCTAGGCCGGTAGCGGGAGGGCTTATCATTCAGTACTTC
CSARPVAGGLIIQYF
>few|TRBJ2-7|TRBD2|TRBV7-9
TGTGCCAGCAGCCCCCTGTACGGACTAGCGGGAGCGGACGAGCAGTACTTC
CASSPLYGLAGADEQYF
>few|TRBJ2-6|NA|TRBV5-5
TGTGCCAGCAGCTCGGAGCTCTCTGGGGCCAACGTCCTGACTTTC
CASSSELSGANVLTF
>NA|TRBJ2-3|TRBD2|TRBV27
TGTGCCAGCAGTTGGCAGCGGGAGAGCACAGATACGCAGTATTTT
CASSWQRESTDTQYF
>few|TRBJ1-2|NA|TRBV19
TGTGCCAGTAGTATCGCCCCCGGGGGCGGAAGCTACACCTTC
CASSIAPGGGSYTF
>many|TRBJ2-2|NA|TRBV12-3/TRBV12-4
TGTGCCTGCAGACTAGAAAGCACCGGGGAGCTGTTTTTT
CACRLESTGELFF
>many|TRBJ2-1|TRBD2|TRBV7-9
TGTGCCAGCAGCCCACCCACTAGCGGGAGACGAAATGAGCAGTTCTTC
CASSPPTSGRRNEQFF
>NA|TRBJ2-7|NA|TRBV6-2/TRBV6-3
TGTGCCAGCAGTGCTGACAGACTCTACGAGCAGTACTTC
CASSADRLYEQYF
>many|TRBJ2-1|TRBD1|TRBV29-1
TGCATCGCGGTCCCGGGACAGCAGGGCAATGAGCAGTTCTTC
CIAVPGQQGNEQFF
>many|TRBJ2-7|TRBD2|TRBV20-1
TGCAGTGCTAGAAACGGCGGGGGAACCTACGAGCAGTACTTC
CSARNGGGTYEQYF